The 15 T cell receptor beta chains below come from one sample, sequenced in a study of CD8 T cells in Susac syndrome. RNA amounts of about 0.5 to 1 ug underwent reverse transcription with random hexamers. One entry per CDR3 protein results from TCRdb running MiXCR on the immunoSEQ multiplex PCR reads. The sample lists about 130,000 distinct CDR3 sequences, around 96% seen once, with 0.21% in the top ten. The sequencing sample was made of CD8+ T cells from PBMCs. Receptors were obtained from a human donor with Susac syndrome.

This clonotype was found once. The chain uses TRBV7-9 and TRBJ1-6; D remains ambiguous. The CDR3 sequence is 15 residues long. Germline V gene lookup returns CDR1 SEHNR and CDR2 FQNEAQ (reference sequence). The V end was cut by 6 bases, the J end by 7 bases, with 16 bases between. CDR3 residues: CASRPSPSQNSPLHF. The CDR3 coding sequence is TGTGCCAGCAGACCTTCACCGTCCCAAAATTCACCCCTCCACTTT.

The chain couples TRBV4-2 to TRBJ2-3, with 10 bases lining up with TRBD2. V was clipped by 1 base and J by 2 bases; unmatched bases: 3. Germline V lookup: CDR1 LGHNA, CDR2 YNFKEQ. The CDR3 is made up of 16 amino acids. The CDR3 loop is CASSQVLAGDTDTQYF. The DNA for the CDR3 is TGTGCCAGCAGCCAAGTGCTAGCGGGAGACACAGATACGCAGTATTTT.

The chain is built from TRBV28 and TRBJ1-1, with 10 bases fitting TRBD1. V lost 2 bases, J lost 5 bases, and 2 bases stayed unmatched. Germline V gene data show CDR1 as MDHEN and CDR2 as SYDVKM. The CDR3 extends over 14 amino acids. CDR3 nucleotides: TGTGCCAGCAGTTTAGACAGGGGGCAGACTGAAGCTTTCTTT. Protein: CASSLDRGQTEAFF.

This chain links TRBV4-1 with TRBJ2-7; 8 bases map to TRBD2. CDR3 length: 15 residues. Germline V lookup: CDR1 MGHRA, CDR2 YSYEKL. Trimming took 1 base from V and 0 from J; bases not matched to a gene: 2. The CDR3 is CASSQVLADSYEQYF. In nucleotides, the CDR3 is TGCGCCAGCAGCCAAGTACTAGCGGACTCCTACGAGCAGTACTTC.

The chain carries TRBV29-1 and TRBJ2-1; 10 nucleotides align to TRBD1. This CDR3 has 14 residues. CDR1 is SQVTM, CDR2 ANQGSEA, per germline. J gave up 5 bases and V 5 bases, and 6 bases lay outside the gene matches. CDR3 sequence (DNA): TGCAGCGTTATTGGGACAGGGGCAAACAATGAGCAGTTCTTC. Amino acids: CSVIGTGANNEQFF.

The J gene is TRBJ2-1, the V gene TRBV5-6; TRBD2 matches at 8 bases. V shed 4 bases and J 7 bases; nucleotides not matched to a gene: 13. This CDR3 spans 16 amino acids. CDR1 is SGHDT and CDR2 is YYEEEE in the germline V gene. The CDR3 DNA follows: TGTGCCAGCAGCCCCGGGAGGAGCGGGAGTGGGAATGAGCAGTTCTTC. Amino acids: CASSPGRSGSGNEQFF.

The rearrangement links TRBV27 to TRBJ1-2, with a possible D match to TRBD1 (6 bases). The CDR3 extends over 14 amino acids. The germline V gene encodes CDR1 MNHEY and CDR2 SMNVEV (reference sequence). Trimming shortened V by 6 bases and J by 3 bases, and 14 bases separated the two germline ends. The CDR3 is CASSLVGADYGYTF. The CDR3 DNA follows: TGTGCCAGCAGCCTGGTGGGGGCGGACTATGGCTACACCTTC.

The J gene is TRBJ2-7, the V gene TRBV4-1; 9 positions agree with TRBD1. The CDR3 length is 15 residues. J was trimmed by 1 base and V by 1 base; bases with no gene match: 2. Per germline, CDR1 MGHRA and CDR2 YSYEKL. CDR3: CASSQVGQGSYEQYF. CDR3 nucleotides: TGCGCCAGCAGCCAAGTCGGACAGGGGTCCTACGAGCAGTACTTC.

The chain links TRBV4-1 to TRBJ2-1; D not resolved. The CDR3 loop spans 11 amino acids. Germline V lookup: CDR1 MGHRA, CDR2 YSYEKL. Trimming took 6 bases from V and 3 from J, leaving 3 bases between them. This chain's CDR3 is CASRDYNEQFF. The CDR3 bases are TGCGCCAGCAGGGACTACAATGAGCAGTTCTTC.

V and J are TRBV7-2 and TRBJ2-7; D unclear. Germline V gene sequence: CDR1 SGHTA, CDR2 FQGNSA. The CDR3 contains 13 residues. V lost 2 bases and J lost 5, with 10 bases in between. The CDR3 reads CASSLYWKDEQYF. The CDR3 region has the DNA TGTGCCAGCAGCTTATACTGGAAGGACGAGCAGTACTTC.

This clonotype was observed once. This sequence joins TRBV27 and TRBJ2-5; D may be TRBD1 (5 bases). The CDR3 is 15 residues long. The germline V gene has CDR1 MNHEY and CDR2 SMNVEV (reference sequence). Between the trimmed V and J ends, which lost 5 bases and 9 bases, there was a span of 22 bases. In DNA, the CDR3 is TGTGCCAGCAGTCGAGTCAGGGTGGGGCTAATGGCCCAGTACTTC. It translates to CASSRVRVGLMAQYF.

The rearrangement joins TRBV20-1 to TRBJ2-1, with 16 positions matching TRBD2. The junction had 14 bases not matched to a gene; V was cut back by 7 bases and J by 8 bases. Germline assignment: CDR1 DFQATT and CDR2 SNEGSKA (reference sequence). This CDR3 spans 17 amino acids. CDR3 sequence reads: CSGEIGTSGGAGDEQFF. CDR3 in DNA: TGCAGTGGAGAAATAGGGACTAGCGGGGGGGCCGGCGATGAGCAGTTCTTC.

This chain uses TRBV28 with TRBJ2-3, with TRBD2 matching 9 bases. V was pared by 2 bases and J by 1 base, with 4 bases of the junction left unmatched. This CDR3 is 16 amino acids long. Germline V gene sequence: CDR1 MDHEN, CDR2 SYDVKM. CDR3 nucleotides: TGTGCCAGCAGTTTAGGTGTAGCGGGGGGCACAGATACGCAGTATTTT. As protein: CASSLGVAGGTDTQYF.

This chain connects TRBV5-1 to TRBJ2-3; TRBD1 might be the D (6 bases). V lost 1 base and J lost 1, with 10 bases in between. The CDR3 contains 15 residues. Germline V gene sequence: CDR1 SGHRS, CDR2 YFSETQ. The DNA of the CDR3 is TGCGCCAGCAGCTTGTTGGGACAACGCACAGATACGCAGTATTTT. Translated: CASSLLGQRTDTQYF.

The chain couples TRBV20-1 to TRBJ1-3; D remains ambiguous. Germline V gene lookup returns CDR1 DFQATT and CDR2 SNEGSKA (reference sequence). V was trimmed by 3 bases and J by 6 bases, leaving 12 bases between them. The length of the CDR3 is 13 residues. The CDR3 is CSARVGDVNTIYF. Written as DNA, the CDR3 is TGCAGTGCTAGGGTCGGGGATGTAAACACCATATATTTT.